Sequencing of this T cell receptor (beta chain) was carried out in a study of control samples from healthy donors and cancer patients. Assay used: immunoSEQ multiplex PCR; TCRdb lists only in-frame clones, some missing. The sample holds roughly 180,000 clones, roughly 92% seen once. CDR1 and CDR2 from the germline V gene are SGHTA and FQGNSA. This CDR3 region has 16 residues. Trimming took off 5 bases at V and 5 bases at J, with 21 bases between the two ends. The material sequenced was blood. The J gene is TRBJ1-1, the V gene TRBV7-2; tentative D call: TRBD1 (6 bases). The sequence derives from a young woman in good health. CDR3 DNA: TGTGCCAGCAGCCTATTCCCCCCACAGGGCCTTACTGAAGCTTTCTTT. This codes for CASSLFPPQGLTEAFF.